Following are 30 T cell receptor beta chains from one sample sequenced in a study of control samples from healthy donors and cancer patients. TCRdb keeps only in-frame clones here, not all; method: immunoSEQ multiplex PCR. The sample contains tens of thousands of clones, 94% of which appear only once. Sequenced input: blood. The origin of the receptors is a woman in her twenties or thirties in good health.

This rearrangement joins TRBV5-1 to TRBJ1-6; possibly TRBD1 for D (5 bases). The CDR3 totals 16 residues. Germline CDR1 reads SGHRS; CDR2 reads YFSETQ. V gave up 7 bases and J gave up 5 bases, with 19 bases separating them. For the CDR3, the DNA is TGCGCCAGCTGCGAGGGGACCTCTACGAATAATTCACCCCTCCACTTT. It specifies CASCEGTSTNNSPLHF. Looking up the rest from reference TRBV5-1 and TRBJ1-6 gives the full variable domain: KAGVTQTPRYLIKTRGQQVTLSCSPISGHRSVSWYQQTPGQGLQFLFEYFSETQRNKGNFPGRFSGRQFSNSRSEMNVSTLELGDSALYLCASCEGTSTNNSPLHFGNGTRLTVT.

This clone was observed a single time. This CDR3 is also generated by other DNA sequences in the sample. V and J are TRBV11-2 and TRBJ1-6; D is undetermined. Germline loops: CDR1 SGHAT, CDR2 FQNNGV. V gave up 4 bases and J gave up 7 bases, with 2 bases separating them. This CDR3 is built from 11 residues. The CDR3 bases are TGTGCCAGCAGCTCCAATTCACCCCTCCACTTT. Translating it yields CASSSNSPLHF.

This chain uses TRBV28 with TRBJ2-1, with 9 bases that match TRBD2. The CDR3 has 16 residues. Looked up from germline, CDR1 is MDHEN and CDR2 is SYDVKM. V was clipped by 2 bases and J by 7 bases; unmatched bases: 9. The CDR3 region is CASSLGLAGSGNEQFF. The CDR3, as DNA: TGTGCCAGCAGTTTAGGTCTAGCGGGGAGTGGGAATGAGCAGTTCTTC.

The CDR3 DNA reads as TGTGCCAGCAATCCGGACTACGGCACTGAAGCTTTCTTT. It codes for CASNPDYGTEAFF. This sequence joins TRBV2 and TRBJ1-1; D is unresolved. Between the trimmed V and J ends, which lost 7 bases and 4 bases, there was a span of 13 bases. CDR3 size: 13 residues. Germline assignment: CDR1 SNHLY and CDR2 FYNNEI. The full variable domain, completed using reference TRBV2 and TRBJ1-1, is EPEVTQTPSHQVTQMGQEVILRCVPISNHLYFYWYRQILGQKVEFLVSFYNNEISEKSEIFDDQFSVERPDGSNFTLKIRSTKLEDSAMYFCASNPDYGTEAFFGQGTRLTVV.

The chain recombines TRBV6-5 with TRBJ2-5; D perhaps matches TRBD1 (6 bases). Germline V lookup: CDR1 MNHEY, CDR2 SVGAGI. CDR3 length: 15 residues. V gave up 8 bases and J gave up 2 bases, with 18 bases separating them. The CDR3: CASPKGGSVQETQYF. The CDR3 DNA is TGTGCCAGCCCAAAAGGGGGATCAGTTCAAGAGACCCAGTACTTC.

The genes are TRBV7-8 and TRBJ2-7; weak D call: TRBD2 (6 bases). Trimming cost V 5 bases and J 0 bases, with 17 bases left between them. The CDR3 has 16 residues. Germline lookup yields CDR1 SGHVS and CDR2 FQNEAQ. CDR3 protein: CASSQLNREYSYEQYF. In DNA form, the CDR3 reads TGTGCCAGCAGCCAACTAAACCGGGAGTACTCCTACGAGCAGTACTTC.

The V and J genes are TRBV30 and TRBJ2-7; TRBD1 aligns across 10 bases. Germline V gives CDR1 GTSNPN, CDR2 SVGIG (reference sequence). V shed 4 bases, J shed 7 bases, and the junction held 7 bases outside the gene matches. The CDR3 has 13 residues. The CDR3 here is CAWKGDRGREQYF. In DNA form, the CDR3 reads TGTGCCTGGAAGGGGGACAGGGGTCGGGAGCAGTACTTC.

V and J are TRBV7-8 and TRBJ1-1; no clear D. This CDR3 is 15 amino acids long. The V end lost 3 bases, the J end lost 1 base, and 12 bases lay between the germline ends. Looked up from germline, CDR1 is SGHVS and CDR2 is FQNEAQ. This CDR3 is CASSFSSHGNTEAFF. CDR3 DNA sequence: TGTGCCAGCAGCTTTTCCAGTCACGGGAACACTGAAGCTTTCTTT.

The chain joins TRBV11-2 to TRBJ1-6; D ambiguous. V was pared by 2 bases and J by 0 bases, with 14 bases between. CDR1 is SGHAT, CDR2 FQNNGV, per germline. This CDR3 has 18 residues. DNA of the CDR3: TGTGCCAGCAGCTTAAATGCGTGGCGAAGCTCCTATAATTCACCCCTCCACTTT. Translated, it gives CASSLNAWRSSYNSPLHF.

This clone has only one observation. The rearrangement links TRBV7-8 to TRBJ2-7, with unresolved D. The CDR3 runs 15 residues. V lost 4 bases, J lost 2 bases, and 15 bases lay in between. Germline CDR1 SGHVS, CDR2 FQNEAQ. The CDR3 spells CASSSPTQWPYEQYV. CDR3 nucleotides: TGTGCCAGCAGCTCCCCGACACAATGGCCCTACGAGCAGTACGTC.

The V gene is TRBV5-6, the J gene TRBJ1-1; D not resolved. There are 14 residues in the CDR3. V was shortened by 0 bases and J by 2 bases, with 8 bases between the two germline ends. Looked up from germline, CDR1 is SGHDT and CDR2 is YYEEEE. The CDR3 nucleotides read TGTGCCAGCAGCTTGGACAGTGCCAACACTGAAGCTTTCTTT. This sequence encodes CASSLDSANTEAFF.

V usage is TRBV10-2 and J usage is TRBJ2-5; D may correspond to TRBD1 or TRBD2 (5 bases each). The CDR3 covers 14 residues. Trimming stripped 6 bases from V and 1 base from J, with 12 bases between. Germline CDR1 and CDR2: WSHSY and SAAADI. The CDR3 protein is CASSRGELQETQYF. In DNA, the CDR3 is TGCGCCAGCAGCAGAGGGGAGCTCCAAGAGACCCAGTACTTC.

Written as DNA, the CDR3 is TGTGCCAGCAGTTACTCGGGAGATACGCAGTATTTT. Translation: CASSYSGDTQYF. This chain connects TRBV6-5 to TRBJ2-3; D is uncertain. V gave up 0 bases and J gave up 5 bases, with 3 bases separating them. Germline loops: CDR1 MNHEY, CDR2 SVGAGI. There are 12 residues in the CDR3.

The chain carries TRBV27 and TRBJ1-6; TRBD1 matches 7 bases. Germline lookup yields CDR1 MNHEY and CDR2 SMNVEV (reference sequence). The CDR3 consists of 18 residues. Trimming removed 4 bases from V and 0 bases from J; junction bases left unmatched: 9. CDR3 coding DNA: TGTGCCAGCAGTTCAACAGGGGCCGAACTCTCCTATAATTCACCCCTCCACTTT. Amino acids: CASSSTGAELSYNSPLHF.

This chain connects TRBV18 to TRBJ1-4; weak D call: TRBD1 (5 bases). The CDR3 is made up of 15 amino acids. Germline V lookup: CDR1 KGHSH, CDR2 LQKENI. Trimming cost V 1 base and J 10 bases, with 16 bases left between them. DNA for the CDR3: TGTGCCAGCTCACCACTTCCCGGGGGAGACGGAAAACTGTTTTTT. Residues: CASSPLPGGDGKLFF.

The chain uses TRBV5-1 and TRBJ2-3, with 8 nucleotides matching TRBD2. Unmatched junction bases numbered 13, after V lost 1 base and J lost 0 bases. Germline V lookup: CDR1 SGHRS, CDR2 YFSETQ. The CDR3 runs 19 residues. CDR3 region: CASSLLSSGGGTSTDTQYF. In nucleotides, the CDR3 is TGCGCCAGCAGCTTGTTATCCAGCGGGGGCGGAACTAGCACAGATACGCAGTATTTT.

The gene calls are TRBV5-1 and TRBJ1-1; no reliable D call. Germline-derived CDR1 and CDR2 are SGHRS and YFSETQ. CDR3 length: 13 amino acids. Trimming shortened V by 6 bases and J by 2 bases, and 11 bases separated the two germline ends. The CDR3 spells CASTPGINTEAFF. The CDR3 DNA is TGCGCCAGCACCCCGGGCATAAACACTGAAGCTTTCTTT.

The table lists this clone with a few counts. V and J are TRBV30 and TRBJ2-2; D is unclear. Trimming pared 2 bases from V and 2 bases from J, leaving 15 bases between. This CDR3 is built from 16 residues. Per germline, CDR1 GTSNPN and CDR2 SVGIG (reference sequence). The DNA for the CDR3 is TGTGCCTGGAGTCTCCCCAGCGCAGGAAACACCGGGGAGCTGTTTTTT. This sequence encodes CAWSLPSAGNTGELFF.

The CDR3 spells CASSPGGTSFYNEQFF. CDR3 coding DNA: TGTGCCAGCAGCCCAGGAGGGACTAGCTTCTACAATGAGCAGTTCTTC. The chain joins TRBV9 to TRBJ2-1; 9 nucleotides align to TRBD2. The CDR3 contains 16 residues. V trimming: 4 bases; J trimming: 3 bases; junction bases outside the gene matches: 8. CDR1 is SGDLS and CDR2 is YYNGEE in the germline V gene.

The V and J genes are TRBV6-5 and TRBJ2-3, with D perhaps matching TRBD2 (6 bases). The CDR3 covers 15 residues. Germline V gene data show CDR1 as MNHEY and CDR2 as SVGAGI. Trimming removed 6 bases at V and 2 bases at J, with 15 bases between. The DNA of the CDR3 is TGTGCCAGCAGCTATGGTGGGGGGTTCACAGATACGCAGTATTTT. Protein sequence: CASSYGGGFTDTQYF.

The chain carries TRBV7-8 and TRBJ1-4, with a possible D match to TRBD1 (6 bases). Germline-derived CDR1 and CDR2 are SGHVS and FQNEAQ. This CDR3 spans 15 amino acids. V was cut by 5 bases and J by 1 base, with 11 bases left in between. CDR3 residues: CASSGDRITNEKLFF. CDR3 DNA: TGTGCCAGCAGCGGAGACAGGATAACTAATGAAAAACTGTTTTTT.

This chain connects TRBV28 to TRBJ2-7, with 8 nucleotides matching TRBD2. V was clipped by 6 bases and J by 5 bases; unmatched bases: 9. CDR1 and CDR2 from the germline V gene are MDHEN and SYDVKM. This CDR3 comprises 14 residues. The CDR3 sequence: CASSAGGAGHEQYF. The CDR3 DNA sequence: TGTGCCAGCAGCGCCGGGGGGGCCGGGCACGAGCAGTACTTC.

This chain joins TRBV28 and TRBJ2-1, with TRBD1 identical over 8 bases. CDR1 and CDR2 (germline): MDHEN, SYDVKM. This CDR3 contains 14 residues. V trimming: 10 bases; J trimming: 4 bases; junction bases outside the gene matches: 9. The chain's CDR3 is CATKGQGTYNEQFF. CDR3 DNA: TGTGCCACCAAAGGACAGGGAACGTACAATGAGCAGTTCTTC.

The V gene is TRBV19, the J gene TRBJ1-5; 7 nucleotides match TRBD1. V was clipped by 3 bases and J by 7 bases; unmatched bases: 12. Germline CDR1 LNHDA, CDR2 SQIVND (reference sequence). The CDR3 has 16 residues. The CDR3 coding sequence is TGTGCCAGTAGTATCCGAGGGGGCGTCGTCGGACAGCCCCAGCATTTT. Translating it yields CASSIRGGVVGQPQHF.

The chain carries TRBV6-5 and TRBJ1-5; 9 nucleotides line up with TRBD1. J lost 3 bases, V lost 2 bases, and 2 bases had no gene match. CDR1 and CDR2 (germline): MNHEY, SVGAGI. The CDR3 contains 15 residues. The CDR3 DNA is TGTGCCAGCAGTTACGGGACAGGGCACAATCAGCCCCAGCATTTT. Amino acids: CASSYGTGHNQPQHF.

The CDR3 coding sequence is TGTGCCAGCAGCAGGGGACAGGGAGACCAGCCCCAGCATTTT. Translated: CASSRGQGDQPQHF. The chain uses TRBV7-9 and TRBJ1-5; 9 bases agree with TRBD1. This CDR3 has 14 residues. Germline V CDR1 and CDR2: SEHNR, FQNEAQ (reference sequence). V lost 5 bases to trimming and J lost 7 bases; unmatched junction nucleotides: 6.

This chain uses TRBV5-4 with TRBJ2-1; 13 nucleotides align to TRBD2. CDR3 length: 15 residues. Trimming removed 5 bases from V and 8 bases from J; junction bases left unmatched: 7. The germline gives CDR1 SGHNT, CDR2 YYREEE (reference sequence). This CDR3 reads CASSPGLAGVDEQFF. The DNA for the CDR3 is TGTGCCAGCAGTCCCGGACTAGCGGGGGTTGATGAGCAGTTCTTC. Variable domain in full (rest from reference TRBV5-4 and TRBJ2-1): ETGVTQSPTHLIKTRGQQVTLRCSSQSGHNTVSWYQQALGQGPQFIFQYYREEENGRGNFPPRFSGLQFPNYSSELNVNALELDDSALYLCASSPGLAGVDEQFFGPGTRLTVL.

The chain combines TRBV18 with TRBJ1-3, with D unclear. CDR1 and CDR2 (germline): KGHSH, LQKENI. The CDR3 is made up of 16 amino acids. V was pared by 2 bases and J by 0 bases, with 11 bases between. CDR3 nucleotide sequence: TGTGCCAGCTCACCAAGGGTAATTCACTCTGGAAACACCATATATTTT. Its translation: CASSPRVIHSGNTIYF.

The rearrangement joins TRBV19 to TRBJ2-1; 10 nucleotides match TRBD1. This CDR3 has 15 amino acids. V lost 3 bases, J lost 9 bases, and 8 bases stayed unmatched. CDR1 and CDR2 (germline): LNHDA, SQIVND (reference sequence). The CDR3 coding sequence is TGTGCCAGTAGTATGCCGGGACAGGGGTTCCCTGAGCAGTTCTTC. Protein sequence: CASSMPGQGFPEQFF. Supplemented by reference TRBV19 and TRBJ2-1, the full variable domain reads DGGITQSPKYLFRKEGQNVTLSCEQNLNHDAMYWYRQDPGQGLRLIYYSQIVNDFQKGDIAEGYSVSREKKESFPLTVTSAQKNPTAFYLCASSMPGQGFPEQFFGPGTRLTVL.

The chain employs TRBV28 and TRBJ2-2; D remains ambiguous. The germline V gene encodes CDR1 MDHEN and CDR2 SYDVKM. The ends were cut back, 3 bases at V and 7 bases at J, with 9 bases in the middle. This CDR3 is 13 amino acids long. This CDR3 is CASSFLGGGELFF. For the CDR3, the DNA is TGTGCCAGCAGTTTTCTCGGCGGCGGGGAGCTGTTTTTT.